The rows below give T cell receptor beta chains drawn from one sample of a study of cytotoxic CD8 clonotypes in ibrutinib-treated CLL. Only in-frame clones appear in the TCRdb table, and some are missing; sequencing was by immunoSEQ multiplex PCR. The table lists approximately 170,000 clones, roughly 88% of them singletons. The sample was PBMCs, taken at disease progression, from a patient treated with ibrutinib. The receptors come from a human donor with chronic lymphocytic leukemia. Each CDR3 is given with its conserved first and last residue. The D gene is left open where the match is weak. Not all rows give a size; the values are once, few, many and, for expanded clones, a class.

j_gene: TRBJ2-7; v_gene: TRBV7-2; d_gene: TRBD1; abundance: NA; CDR3aa: CASSAGTGTSYEQYF; CDR3nt: TGTGCCAGCAGCGCGGGGACAGGGACTTCCTACGAGCAGTACTTC
j_gene: TRBJ2-7; v_gene: TRBV30; d_gene: NA; abundance: NA; CDR3aa: CAWTLNSQYEQYF; CDR3nt: TGTGCCTGGACCCTAAATTCCCAATACGAGCAGTACTTC
j_gene: TRBJ1-5; v_gene: TRBV7-9; d_gene: NA; abundance: NA; CDR3aa: CASSPLREGSNQPQHF; CDR3nt: TGTGCCAGCAGCCCCCTTAGGGAGGGGAGCAATCAGCCCCAGCATTTT
j_gene: TRBJ1-2; v_gene: TRBV10-3; d_gene: NA; abundance: NA; CDR3aa: CAISESKENYGYTF; CDR3nt: TGTGCCATCAGTGAGTCTAAGGAGAACTATGGCTACACCTTC
j_gene: TRBJ1-2; v_gene: TRBV4-1; d_gene: TRBD1; abundance: NA; CDR3aa: CASSQDDRDYYGYTF; CDR3nt: TGCGCCAGCAGCCAAGACGACAGGGACTACTATGGCTACACCTTC
j_gene: TRBJ2-7; v_gene: TRBV7-9; d_gene: TRBD2; abundance: NA; CDR3aa: CASSPPGLTRLEQYF; CDR3nt: TGTGCCAGCAGCCCCCCGGGACTAACCCGTTTGGAGCAGTACTTC
j_gene: TRBJ2-7; v_gene: TRBV4-1; d_gene: NA; abundance: few; CDR3aa: CASSQVGDGWQYF; CDR3nt: TGCGCCAGCAGCCAAGTGGGGGACGGGTGGCAGTACTTC
j_gene: TRBJ2-1; v_gene: TRBV11-2; d_gene: NA; abundance: NA; CDR3aa: CASSLEGSRNEQFF; CDR3nt: TGTGCCAGCAGCTTAGAGGGGAGTAGAAATGAGCAGTTCTTC
j_gene: TRBJ1-2; v_gene: TRBV30; d_gene: NA; abundance: NA; CDR3aa: CAWSVGAGVGYTF; CDR3nt: TGTGCCTGGAGTGTAGGGGCAGGGGTTGGCTACACCTTC
j_gene: TRBJ2-3; v_gene: TRBV27; d_gene: NA; abundance: NA; CDR3aa: CASSLPRYKGDTQYF; CDR3nt: TGTGCCAGCAGTCTACCTCGATACAAGGGGGATACGCAGTATTTT
j_gene: TRBJ2-1; v_gene: TRBV19; d_gene: NA; abundance: NA; CDR3aa: CASSIRETGPYNEQFF; CDR3nt: TGTGCCAGTAGTATCCGGGAGACAGGGCCCTACAATGAGCAGTTCTTC
j_gene: TRBJ2-5; v_gene: TRBV2; d_gene: NA; abundance: NA; CDR3aa: CASSEALLGETQYF; CDR3nt: TGTGCCAGCAGTGAAGCGCTTCTGGGGGAGACCCAGTACTTC
j_gene: TRBJ2-7; v_gene: TRBV28; d_gene: NA; abundance: NA; CDR3aa: CASNPSGQTYEQYF; CDR3nt: TGTGCCAGCAATCCCTCTGGGCAGACCTACGAGCAGTACTTC
j_gene: TRBJ2-4; v_gene: TRBV7-2; d_gene: TRBD1; abundance: NA; CDR3aa: CASSKRQGGINIQYF; CDR3nt: TGTGCCAGCAGCAAAAGACAGGGGGGCATTAACATTCAGTACTTC
j_gene: TRBJ1-2; v_gene: TRBV4-3; d_gene: TRBD1; abundance: NA; CDR3aa: CASSQRPQDRPLRGYTF; CDR3nt: TGCGCCAGCAGCCAACGCCCTCAGGACAGGCCATTACGTGGCTACACCTTC
j_gene: TRBJ2-5; v_gene: TRBV6-1; d_gene: TRBD2; abundance: NA; CDR3aa: CAGGEWAETQYF; CDR3nt: TGTGCGGGGGGGGAGTGGGCAGAGACCCAGTACTTC
j_gene: TRBJ2-3; v_gene: TRBV28; d_gene: TRBD2; abundance: NA; CDR3aa: CASSFASGRGTQYF; CDR3nt: TGTGCCAGCAGTTTTGCTAGCGGGAGGGGTACGCAGTATTTT
j_gene: TRBJ1-4; v_gene: TRBV6-1; d_gene: TRBD1; abundance: NA; CDR3aa: CASSDTGVGIEKLFF; CDR3nt: TGTGCCAGCAGCGATACAGGGGTAGGGATTGAAAAACTGTTTTTT
j_gene: TRBJ2-1; v_gene: TRBV6-1; d_gene: NA; abundance: once; CDR3aa: CASSEVLVAFNEQFF; CDR3nt: TGTGCCAGCAGTGAAGTACTAGTTGCCTTCAATGAGCAGTTCTTC
j_gene: TRBJ2-7; v_gene: TRBV28; d_gene: NA; abundance: NA; CDR3aa: CASSPPPVLDPGNEQYF; CDR3nt: TGTGCCAGCAGTCCGCCTCCCGTACTAGACCCGGGTAACGAGCAGTACTTC
j_gene: TRBJ1-5; v_gene: TRBV7-2; d_gene: NA; abundance: NA; CDR3aa: CASSPGINSNQPQHF; CDR3nt: TGTGCCAGCAGCCCCGGGATAAATAGCAATCAGCCCCAGCATTTT
j_gene: TRBJ2-3; v_gene: TRBV5-1; d_gene: NA; abundance: NA; CDR3aa: CASQMEVAGTDTQYF; CDR3nt: TGCGCCAGCCAAATGGAAGTTGCAGGGACAGATACGCAGTATTTT
j_gene: TRBJ2-5; v_gene: TRBV10-3; d_gene: TRBD1; abundance: once; CDR3aa: CAIRAGTGDETQYF; CDR3nt: TGTGCCATCAGAGCCGGGACAGGGGATGAGACCCAGTACTTC
j_gene: TRBJ2-1; v_gene: TRBV29-1; d_gene: NA; abundance: NA; CDR3aa: CSVESGRMKYNEQFF; CDR3nt: TGCAGCGTTGAATCAGGGAGGATGAAATACAATGAGCAGTTCTTC
j_gene: TRBJ2-2; v_gene: TRBV11-3; d_gene: TRBD2; abundance: NA; CDR3aa: CASSPAGTSTTGELFF; CDR3nt: TGTGCCAGCAGCCCCGCCGGGACTAGCACCACCGGGGAGCTGTTTTTT
j_gene: TRBJ1-6; v_gene: TRBV6-1; d_gene: NA; abundance: NA; CDR3aa: CASTETVSLLHF; CDR3nt: TGTGCCAGCACTGAGACAGTGTCCCTCCTCCACTTT
j_gene: TRBJ1-1; v_gene: TRBV29-1; d_gene: TRBD1; abundance: NA; CDR3aa: CSVVPGQGQAFF; CDR3nt: TGCAGCGTCGTCCCGGGACAGGGACAAGCTTTCTTT
j_gene: TRBJ2-2; v_gene: TRBV19; d_gene: NA; abundance: NA; CDR3aa: CASSTTYTGELFF; CDR3nt: TGTGCCAGTAGTACTACTTACACCGGGGAGCTGTTTTTT
j_gene: TRBJ2-7; v_gene: TRBV18; d_gene: TRBD1; abundance: NA; CDR3aa: CASSRVQSSTATIQGVREQYF; CDR3nt: TGTGCCAGCTCACGGGTCCAGTCTTCAACCGCCACAATCCAGGGGGTTAGGGAGCAGTACTTC
j_gene: TRBJ2-5; v_gene: TRBV9; d_gene: NA; abundance: NA; CDR3aa: CASSEDSAWETQYF; CDR3nt: TGTGCCAGCAGCGAGGACTCAGCGTGGGAGACCCAGTACTTC
j_gene: TRBJ2-7; v_gene: TRBV10-3; d_gene: TRBD2; abundance: once; CDR3aa: CAISGAPGLAGAEQYF; CDR3nt: TGTGCCATCAGTGGTGCCCCGGGACTAGCGGGAGCCGAGCAGTACTTC
j_gene: TRBJ2-5; v_gene: TRBV4-1; d_gene: NA; abundance: NA; CDR3aa: CASSLQTQGWLGETQYF; CDR3nt: TGCGCCAGCAGCCTACAAACACAGGGATGGCTAGGAGAGACCCAGTACTTC
j_gene: TRBJ2-1; v_gene: TRBV14; d_gene: TRBD2; abundance: NA; CDR3aa: CASGRTSGIPNEQFF; CDR3nt: TGTGCCAGCGGAAGGACTAGCGGGATCCCCAATGAGCAGTTCTTC
j_gene: TRBJ2-2; v_gene: TRBV25-1; d_gene: NA; abundance: NA; CDR3aa: CASSFLLANTGELFF; CDR3nt: TGTGCCAGCAGTTTCTTACTCGCGAACACCGGGGAGCTGTTTTTT
j_gene: TRBJ1-2; v_gene: TRBV6-5; d_gene: TRBD1; abundance: NA; CDR3aa: CASSSYRGRFGYTF; CDR3nt: TGTGCCAGCAGTTCATACAGGGGGCGGTTTGGCTACACCTTC
j_gene: TRBJ1-5; v_gene: TRBV10-2; d_gene: NA; abundance: NA; CDR3aa: CASSDRGGGQPQHF; CDR3nt: TGCGCCAGCAGTGACAGAGGAGGGGGTCAGCCCCAGCATTTT
j_gene: TRBJ1-4; v_gene: TRBV5-1; d_gene: NA; abundance: NA; CDR3aa: CASSLVLGGATNEKLFF; CDR3nt: TGCGCCAGCAGCTTGGTTCTTGGAGGAGCAACTAATGAAAAACTGTTTTTT
j_gene: TRBJ1-2; v_gene: TRBV27; d_gene: NA; abundance: few; CDR3aa: CASSLGGVGYGYTF; CDR3nt: TGTGCCAGCAGTTTAGGAGGGGTAGGCTATGGCTACACCTTC
j_gene: TRBJ2-2; v_gene: TRBV7-7; d_gene: TRBD1; abundance: NA; CDR3aa: CASSLGPGGQGENTGELFF; CDR3nt: TGTGCTAGCAGCTTAGGGCCAGGGGGCCAGGGCGAGAACACCGGGGAGCTGTTTTTT
j_gene: TRBJ1-4; v_gene: TRBV5-4; d_gene: NA; abundance: NA; CDR3aa: CASSLFGESNEKLFF; CDR3nt: TGTGCCAGCAGCTTGTTTGGGGAGTCTAATGAAAAACTGTTTTTT
j_gene: TRBJ1-1; v_gene: TRBV9; d_gene: NA; abundance: NA; CDR3aa: CASSVVLGRANTEAFF; CDR3nt: TGTGCCAGCAGCGTAGTTTTGGGCCGAGCGAACACTGAAGCTTTCTTT
j_gene: TRBJ1-2; v_gene: TRBV19; d_gene: TRBD1; abundance: NA; CDR3aa: CASSTGRPSRQGVAAGYTF; CDR3nt: TGTGCCAGTAGTACGGGACGGCCAAGCCGACAGGGTGTTGCTGCTGGCTACACCTTC
j_gene: TRBJ2-1; v_gene: TRBV2; d_gene: TRBD2; abundance: NA; CDR3aa: CASTFGLAGDRWNEQFF; CDR3nt: TGTGCCAGCACGTTTGGTCTAGCGGGAGATCGATGGAATGAGCAGTTCTTC
j_gene: TRBJ1-1; v_gene: TRBV27; d_gene: TRBD1; abundance: NA; CDR3aa: CASRTGALNTEAFF; CDR3nt: TGTGCCAGCAGGACAGGGGCCTTGAACACTGAAGCTTTCTTT